This T cell receptor (beta chain) was identified during a study of cytotoxic CD8 clonotypes in ibrutinib-treated CLL. Trimming took off 3 bases at V and 2 bases at J, with 14 bases between the two ends. The CDR3 length is 15 residues. Germline V CDR1 and CDR2: MNHNY, SVGAGI (reference sequence). Only in-frame clones appear in the TCRdb table, and some are missing; sequencing was by immunoSEQ multiplex PCR. The sample holds approximately 74,000 clones, 80% seen once. Comments on this clone: Its antigen is undetermined.

The study's findings and limits: Public clonotypes occurred uncommonly; on treatment, they contracted or remained stable.

The V gene is TRBV6-6, the J gene TRBJ2-7; D is possibly TRBD2 (6 bases). This clonotype was sampled from a human donor with chronic lymphocytic leukemia. Sequencing used PBMCs, obtained at disease progression, from a patient treated with ibrutinib. The CDR3 DNA reads TGTGCCAGCAGTTATCCCAGCGGGCTAACCTACGAGCAGTACTTC. Translated: CASSYPSGLTYEQYF.